This T cell receptor (beta chain) was identified in a study of blood T cell repertoires in COVID-19. Assay used: immunoSEQ multiplex PCR; TCRdb lists only in-frame clones, some missing. This sample has 150,000 to 200,000 clones, with around 80% found just once. This clone was seen just once. CDR1 and CDR2 from the germline V gene are MDHEN and SYDVKM. The CDR3 sequence is 14 residues long. V was cut by 3 bases and J by 4 bases, with 11 bases left in between. The clonotype originates from a man aged 70-80 years who had been exposed to COVID-19. Sequenced: PBMCs or T cells enriched from blood (not recorded which). The chain couples TRBV28 to TRBJ2-3; D perhaps matches TRBD1 (5 bases). The CDR3 DNA sequence: TGTGCCAGCAGTTTGTCTCAGGGCCCAGATACGCAGTATTTT. Translation: CASSLSQGPDTQYF.